This entry is about one T cell receptor beta chain. The data were taken from a study of OX40 agonist ivuxolimab in advanced cancers. Profiled with immunoSEQ multiplex PCR; TCRdb holds only in-frame clones, not every one. The sample carries tens of thousands of clones, about 87% recorded once. The CDR3 runs 14 residues. Germline CDR1 and CDR2: MNHNS and SASEGT. Unmatched junction bases numbered 5, after V lost 2 bases and J lost 6 bases. This material consisted of CD4+ or CD8+ T cells sorted from blood, taken in a trial of the OX40 agonist ivuxolimab. The origin of this receptor is an adult with an advanced solid tumor such as melanoma, head and neck, liver or kidney cancer. The rearrangement uses TRBV6-1 and TRBJ1-1, with TRBD1 matching 8 bases. The CDR3 here is CASSEQGAEAEAFF. The CDR3 DNA reads TGTGCCAGCAGTGAACAGGGGGCCGAGGCTGAAGCTTTCTTT.